These T cell receptor beta chains were read from a single sample in a study of shared clonotypes between healthy human individuals. The data were produced by immunoSEQ multiplex PCR, yet TCRdb's version contains in-frame clones alone and is incomplete. The sample contains some 690,000 clones, less than 95% of which appear only once. Sequenced sample: memory CD8+ T cells from PBMCs. The receptors were gathered from a man aged 18-30 years in good health. Some clones in this sample may be carry-over from other donors' samples. The CDR3 runs from the conserved cysteine through the conserved F or W. Fields, in order: clone size, J gene, D gene, V gene, CDR3 protein, CDR3 DNA. The D gene is left open where the match is weak. Expanded clones get a size class; other rows say once, few or many, or leave the size out.

clone size: -
J gene: TRBJ2-3
D gene: -
V gene: TRBV9
CDR3 protein: CASSAPGWDTQYF
CDR3 DNA: TGTGCCAGCAGCGCTCCGGGTTGGGATACGCAGTATTTT

clone size: -
J gene: TRBJ2-1
D gene: -
V gene: TRBV30
CDR3 protein: CAWSHTGPNEQFF
CDR3 DNA: TGTGCCTGGAGTCACACAGGGCCCAATGAGCAGTTCTTC

clone size: -
J gene: TRBJ2-1
D gene: TRBD1
V gene: TRBV29-1
CDR3 protein: CSLSWTGSNEQFF
CDR3 DNA: TGCAGCCTCAGCTGGACAGGGAGCAATGAGCAGTTCTTC

clone size: -
J gene: TRBJ2-1
D gene: -
V gene: TRBV5-4
CDR3 protein: CASSRERSYNEQFF
CDR3 DNA: TGTGCCAGCAGCCGAGAACGCTCCTACAATGAGCAGTTCTTC

clone size: -
J gene: TRBJ2-3
D gene: -
V gene: TRBV7-2
CDR3 protein: CASSLHRTDTQYF
CDR3 DNA: TGTGCCAGCAGCTTACACCGCACAGATACGCAGTATTTT

clone size: few
J gene: TRBJ1-2
D gene: -
V gene: TRBV30
CDR3 protein: CAWTLGPRGDYTF
CDR3 DNA: TGTGCCTGGACCTTGGGACCCCGAGGTGACTACACCTTC

clone size: -
J gene: TRBJ2-5
D gene: TRBD2
V gene: TRBV11-2
CDR3 protein: CASSLSPPGLAEQETQYF
CDR3 DNA: TGTGCCAGCAGCTTATCTCCCCCGGGACTAGCGGAGCAAGAGACCCAGTACTTC

clone size: -
J gene: TRBJ1-5
D gene: -
V gene: TRBV7-9
CDR3 protein: CASSLDGSNQPQHF
CDR3 DNA: TGTGCCAGCAGCTTAGACGGGAGCAATCAGCCCCAGCATTTT

clone size: -
J gene: TRBJ1-5
D gene: -
V gene: TRBV27
CDR3 protein: CASNPSALARQPQHF
CDR3 DNA: TGTGCCAGCAATCCGTCGGCCCTAGCCAGACAGCCCCAGCATTTT

clone size: -
J gene: TRBJ2-7
D gene: -
V gene: TRBV15
CDR3 protein: CATSSRAGYEQYF
CDR3 DNA: TGTGCCACCAGCAGTCGCGCGGGTTACGAGCAGTACTTC

clone size: -
J gene: TRBJ1-1
D gene: -
V gene: TRBV4-1
CDR3 protein: CASSQSPGLSNTEAFF
CDR3 DNA: TGCGCCAGCAGCCAATCCCCGGGACTGTCGAACACTGAAGCTTTCTTT

clone size: -
J gene: TRBJ1-1
D gene: -
V gene: TRBV4-3
CDR3 protein: CASSQAEGNTEAFF
CDR3 DNA: TGCGCCAGCAGCCAAGCTGAGGGAAACACTGAAGCTTTCTTT

clone size: -
J gene: TRBJ2-7
D gene: TRBD2
V gene: TRBV4-2
CDR3 protein: CASSQEVVEREGRHEQYF
CDR3 DNA: TGTGCCAGCAGCCAAGAGGTGGTCGAGCGGGAGGGTAGACACGAGCAGTACTTC

clone size: -
J gene: TRBJ2-2
D gene: -
V gene: TRBV2
CDR3 protein: CASSDLPPGELFF
CDR3 DNA: TGTGCCAGCAGTGATCTCCCCCCCGGGGAGCTGTTTTTT

clone size: -
J gene: TRBJ2-7
D gene: TRBD2
V gene: TRBV9
CDR3 protein: CASSDSVAGEDYEQYF
CDR3 DNA: TGTGCCAGCAGCGATTCCGTAGCGGGAGAGGACTACGAGCAGTACTTC

clone size: -
J gene: TRBJ2-2
D gene: -
V gene: TRBV19
CDR3 protein: CASSFQNTGELFF
CDR3 DNA: TGTGCCAGTAGTTTCCAGAACACCGGGGAGCTGTTTTTT

clone size: -
J gene: TRBJ2-2
D gene: -
V gene: TRBV6-1
CDR3 protein: CASSEVRIANTGELFF
CDR3 DNA: TGTGCCAGCAGTGAAGTACGAATAGCGAACACCGGGGAGCTGTTTTTT

clone size: -
J gene: TRBJ2-3
D gene: -
V gene: TRBV10-1
CDR3 protein: CASSKIPGTGTDTQYF
CDR3 DNA: TGCGCCAGCAGTAAGATTCCGGGGACTGGCACAGATACGCAGTATTTT

clone size: -
J gene: TRBJ2-7
D gene: TRBD2
V gene: TRBV27
CDR3 protein: CASSPGTSGRYEQYF
CDR3 DNA: TGTGCCAGCAGTCCAGGGACTAGCGGGAGGTACGAGCAGTACTTC

clone size: -
J gene: TRBJ2-7
D gene: TRBD2
V gene: TRBV5-1
CDR3 protein: CASSLGPGRAYEQYF
CDR3 DNA: TGCGCCAGCAGCCTGGGCCCCGGGAGGGCCTACGAGCAGTACTTC

clone size: -
J gene: TRBJ2-1
D gene: TRBD2
V gene: TRBV5-6
CDR3 protein: CASSHLLAGGRNEQFF
CDR3 DNA: TGTGCCAGCAGCCATCTTTTAGCGGGAGGTCGCAATGAGCAGTTCTTC

clone size: -
J gene: TRBJ1-5
D gene: TRBD1
V gene: TRBV6-1
CDR3 protein: CASSKQGNSNQPQHF
CDR3 DNA: TGTGCCAGCAGTAAACAGGGGAATAGCAATCAGCCCCAGCATTTT

clone size: -
J gene: TRBJ2-3
D gene: -
V gene: TRBV6-5
CDR3 protein: CASSYSFQGVGDTQYF
CDR3 DNA: TGTGCCAGCAGTTACTCGTTCCAGGGAGTGGGAGATACGCAGTATTTT

clone size: few
J gene: TRBJ2-1
D gene: TRBD2
V gene: TRBV27
CDR3 protein: CASSGDLAGGSYNEQFF
CDR3 DNA: TGTGCCAGCAGTGGGGACCTAGCGGGAGGCTCCTACAATGAGCAGTTCTTC

clone size: once
J gene: TRBJ2-3
D gene: TRBD2
V gene: TRBV30
CDR3 protein: CAWTLGEGWTDTQYF
CDR3 DNA: TGTGCCTGGACCCTAGGGGAGGGGTGGACAGATACGCAGTATTTT

clone size: once
J gene: TRBJ1-3
D gene: -
V gene: TRBV11-2
CDR3 protein: CASSWLEEPTGDTIYF
CDR3 DNA: TGTGCCAGCAGCTGGCTCGAGGAGCCAACCGGGGACACCATATATTTT

clone size: -
J gene: TRBJ2-7
D gene: TRBD1
V gene: TRBV11-2
CDR3 protein: CASTVTGTGFYEQYF
CDR3 DNA: TGTGCCAGCACCGTCACCGGGACAGGTTTCTACGAGCAGTACTTC

clone size: -
J gene: TRBJ1-4
D gene: TRBD1
V gene: TRBV7-2
CDR3 protein: CASSRKHTGVLNEKLFF
CDR3 DNA: TGTGCCAGCAGCCGGAAGCATACAGGGGTACTTAATGAAAAACTGTTTTTT

clone size: -
J gene: TRBJ2-7
D gene: -
V gene: TRBV19
CDR3 protein: CASSIDKLRGPYEQYF
CDR3 DNA: TGTGCCAGTAGTATAGATAAGTTGCGGGGCCCATACGAGCAGTACTTC

clone size: once
J gene: TRBJ2-3
D gene: -
V gene: TRBV13
CDR3 protein: CASRKNPVDSTDTQYF
CDR3 DNA: TGTGCCAGCAGAAAAAATCCCGTCGACTCAACAGATACGCAGTATTTT

clone size: -
J gene: TRBJ1-2
D gene: -
V gene: TRBV29-1
CDR3 protein: CNARGESGYTF
CDR3 DNA: TGCAATGCCCGGGGGGAGAGCGGCTACACCTTC

clone size: -
J gene: TRBJ1-5
D gene: -
V gene: TRBV6-1
CDR3 protein: CASSEWGLDRVVGQPQHF
CDR3 DNA: TGTGCCAGCAGTGAATGGGGCCTAGACAGAGTGGTTGGGCAGCCCCAGCATTTT

clone size: -
J gene: TRBJ1-1
D gene: -
V gene: TRBV9
CDR3 protein: CASSAYGGLLNTEAFF
CDR3 DNA: TGTGCCAGCAGCGCTTACGGTGGGCTCTTGAACACTGAAGCTTTCTTT

clone size: -
J gene: TRBJ2-5
D gene: -
V gene: TRBV4-3
CDR3 protein: CASSQLLAGQETQYF
CDR3 DNA: TGCGCCAGCAGCCAACTACTGGCGGGGCAAGAGACCCAGTACTTC

clone size: once
J gene: TRBJ2-5
D gene: -
V gene: TRBV4-3
CDR3 protein: CASSQVSGETQYF
CDR3 DNA: TGCGCCAGCAGCCAAGTGTCGGGGGAGACCCAGTACTTC

clone size: -
J gene: TRBJ2-5
D gene: -
V gene: TRBV13
CDR3 protein: CASSLGLAETQYF
CDR3 DNA: TGTGCCAGCAGCTTAGGCCTGGCAGAGACCCAGTACTTC

clone size: -
J gene: TRBJ1-5
D gene: -
V gene: TRBV6-5
CDR3 protein: CASSYRDDQPQHF
CDR3 DNA: TGTGCCAGCAGTTACAGGGACGATCAGCCCCAGCATTTT

clone size: -
J gene: TRBJ2-1
D gene: TRBD2
V gene: TRBV10-3
CDR3 protein: CAISVGGSSYNEQFF
CDR3 DNA: TGTGCCATCAGTGTGGGAGGGAGCTCCTACAATGAGCAGTTCTTC

clone size: -
J gene: TRBJ2-7
D gene: -
V gene: TRBV29-1
CDR3 protein: CSVKAGSSYEQYF
CDR3 DNA: TGCAGCGTGAAGGCAGGGAGCTCCTACGAGCAGTACTTC

clone size: -
J gene: TRBJ1-3
D gene: TRBD1
V gene: TRBV6-6
CDR3 protein: CASSYLGQRSGNTIYF
CDR3 DNA: TGTGCCAGCAGTTACTTGGGACAGCGCTCTGGAAACACCATATATTTT

clone size: -
J gene: TRBJ2-1
D gene: TRBD2
V gene: TRBV4-2
CDR3 protein: CASSQNRGLANNEQFF
CDR3 DNA: TGTGCCAGCAGCCAAAACAGGGGACTAGCGAACAATGAGCAGTTCTTC

clone size: -
J gene: TRBJ2-2
D gene: -
V gene: TRBV27
CDR3 protein: CASRGVAGELFF
CDR3 DNA: TGTGCCAGCAGAGGGGTGGCCGGGGAGCTGTTTTTT

clone size: -
J gene: TRBJ2-1
D gene: -
V gene: TRBV15
CDR3 protein: CATSRDRDLNEQFF
CDR3 DNA: TGTGCCACCAGCAGAGATCGGGACCTCAATGAGCAGTTCTTC

clone size: once
J gene: TRBJ2-7
D gene: TRBD1
V gene: TRBV29-1
CDR3 protein: CSAYSLRQGAYEQYF
CDR3 DNA: TGCAGCGCATACAGCCTACGACAGGGGGCCTACGAGCAGTACTTC

clone size: -
J gene: TRBJ2-7
D gene: -
V gene: TRBV25-1
CDR3 protein: CASSESGMTYEQYF
CDR3 DNA: TGTGCCAGCAGTGAATCAGGCATGACCTACGAGCAGTACTTC

clone size: -
J gene: TRBJ1-1
D gene: -
V gene: TRBV6-5
CDR3 protein: CASSYSRQNTEAFF
CDR3 DNA: TGTGCCAGCAGTTACTCGAGACAGAACACTGAAGCTTTCTTT

clone size: -
J gene: TRBJ1-2
D gene: -
V gene: TRBV28
CDR3 protein: CASQTEFGDTNYGYTF
CDR3 DNA: TGTGCCAGCCAGACCGAGTTTGGGGATACAAACTATGGCTACACCTTC

clone size: once
J gene: TRBJ2-5
D gene: -
V gene: TRBV19
CDR3 protein: CASAREGTQYF
CDR3 DNA: TGTGCCAGCGCTCGTGAGGGGACCCAGTACTTC

clone size: -
J gene: TRBJ1-2
D gene: TRBD1
V gene: TRBV7-2
CDR3 protein: CASSPVPTGGDGYTF
CDR3 DNA: TGTGCCAGCAGCCCCGTCCCCACAGGGGGCGATGGCTACACCTTC

clone size: -
J gene: TRBJ2-6
D gene: TRBD2
V gene: TRBV27
CDR3 protein: CASRLSGRLGFSGANVLTF
CDR3 DNA: TGTGCCAGCAGACTTAGCGGGAGGTTGGGGTTCTCTGGGGCCAACGTCCTGACTTTC

clone size: -
J gene: TRBJ2-1
D gene: TRBD1
V gene: TRBV10-3
CDR3 protein: CAISAIGTGFSYNEQFF
CDR3 DNA: TGTGCCATCAGTGCAATCGGGACAGGGTTTTCCTACAATGAGCAGTTCTTC

clone size: once
J gene: TRBJ2-4
D gene: -
V gene: TRBV2
CDR3 protein: CASSETLGGGSNIQYF
CDR3 DNA: TGTGCCAGCAGTGAAACGTTAGGGGGGGGATCAAACATTCAGTACTTC

clone size: -
J gene: TRBJ2-1
D gene: -
V gene: TRBV29-1
CDR3 protein: CSVEDREQFF
CDR3 DNA: TGCAGCGTTGAAGACAGAGAGCAGTTCTTC

clone size: -
J gene: TRBJ2-3
D gene: TRBD1
V gene: TRBV27
CDR3 protein: CASSFVQGADTQYF
CDR3 DNA: TGTGCCAGCAGTTTTGTGCAGGGGGCAGATACGCAGTATTTT

clone size: -
J gene: TRBJ2-7
D gene: -
V gene: TRBV7-8
CDR3 protein: CASSPHSYEQYF
CDR3 DNA: TGTGCCAGCAGCCCCCACTCCTACGAGCAGTACTTC